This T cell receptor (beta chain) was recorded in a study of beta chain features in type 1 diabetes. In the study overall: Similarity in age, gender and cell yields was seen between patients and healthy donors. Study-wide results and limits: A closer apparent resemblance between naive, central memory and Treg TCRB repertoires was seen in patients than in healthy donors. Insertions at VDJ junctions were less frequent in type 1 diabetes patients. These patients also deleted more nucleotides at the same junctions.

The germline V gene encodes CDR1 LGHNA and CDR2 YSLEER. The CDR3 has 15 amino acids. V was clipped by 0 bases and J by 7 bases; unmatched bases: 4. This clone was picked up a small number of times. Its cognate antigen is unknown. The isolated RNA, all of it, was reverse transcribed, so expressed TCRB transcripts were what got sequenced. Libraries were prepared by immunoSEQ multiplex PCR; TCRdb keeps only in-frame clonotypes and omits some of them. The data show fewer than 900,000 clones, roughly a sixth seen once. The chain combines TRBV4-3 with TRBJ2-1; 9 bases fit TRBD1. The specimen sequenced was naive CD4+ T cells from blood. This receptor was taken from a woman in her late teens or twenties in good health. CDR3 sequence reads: CASSQEGDRANEQFF. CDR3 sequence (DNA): TGCGCCAGCAGCCAAGAGGGGGACAGGGCAAATGAGCAGTTCTTC.